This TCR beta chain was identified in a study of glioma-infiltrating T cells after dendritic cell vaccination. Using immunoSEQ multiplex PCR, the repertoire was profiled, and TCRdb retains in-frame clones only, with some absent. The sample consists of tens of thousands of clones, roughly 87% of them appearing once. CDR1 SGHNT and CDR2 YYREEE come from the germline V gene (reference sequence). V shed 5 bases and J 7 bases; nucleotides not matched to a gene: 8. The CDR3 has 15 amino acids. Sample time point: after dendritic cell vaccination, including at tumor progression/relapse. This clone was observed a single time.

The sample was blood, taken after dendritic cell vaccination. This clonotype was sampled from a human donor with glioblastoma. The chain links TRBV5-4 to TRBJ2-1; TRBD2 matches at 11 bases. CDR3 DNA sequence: TGTGCCAGCAGTCCGACTAGCGGGGTTGGGAATGAGCAGTTCTTC. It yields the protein CASSPTSGVGNEQFF.